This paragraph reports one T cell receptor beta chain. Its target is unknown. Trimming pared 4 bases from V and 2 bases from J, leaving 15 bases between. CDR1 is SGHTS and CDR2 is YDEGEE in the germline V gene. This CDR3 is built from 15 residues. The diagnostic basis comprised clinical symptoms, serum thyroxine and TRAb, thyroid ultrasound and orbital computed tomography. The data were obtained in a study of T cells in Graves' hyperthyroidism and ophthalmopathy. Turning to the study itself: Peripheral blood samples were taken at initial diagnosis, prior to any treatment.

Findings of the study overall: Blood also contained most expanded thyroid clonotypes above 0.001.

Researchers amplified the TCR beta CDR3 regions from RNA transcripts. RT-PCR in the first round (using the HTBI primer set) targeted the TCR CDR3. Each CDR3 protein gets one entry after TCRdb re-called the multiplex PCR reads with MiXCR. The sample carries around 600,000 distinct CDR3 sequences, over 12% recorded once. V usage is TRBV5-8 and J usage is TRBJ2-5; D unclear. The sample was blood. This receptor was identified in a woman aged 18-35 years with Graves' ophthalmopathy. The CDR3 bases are TGTGCCAGCAGCAGGACGTGGACCGATCAAGAGACCCAGTACTTC. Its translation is CASSRTWTDQETQYF.